These T cell receptor beta chains were read from a single sample in a study of OX40 agonist ivuxolimab in advanced cancers. TCRdb's copy holds only in-frame clones and misses some; the assay was immunoSEQ multiplex PCR. The sample comprises about 64,000 clones, 75% to 95% of which are singletons, and almost 0.45% rests with the top ten. The sample here was CD4+ or CD8+ T cells sorted from blood, taken in a trial of the OX40 agonist ivuxolimab. These receptors all come from an adult with an advanced solid tumor such as melanoma, head and neck, liver or kidney cancer. Both conserved end residues are part of each CDR3. D genes are given only for firm matches. A row's size may be missing; if present it is once, few, many or a size class.

j_call v_call d_call clone_size cdr3_nt cdr3_aa
TRBJ2-3 TRBV30 - once TGTGCCTGGAGCGGAGGAGAGCGGGGCACAGATACGCAGTATTTT CAWSGGERGTDTQYF
TRBJ2-2 TRBV19 - once TGTGCCAGTAGACCCGACTGGAACACCGGGGAGCTGTTTTTT CASRPDWNTGELFF
TRBJ2-5 TRBV30 TRBD1 - TGTGCCTGGAGTACTCAGGGGGTGCGGGAGACCCAGTACTTC CAWSTQGVRETQYF
TRBJ1-5 TRBV6-7 - - TGTGCCAGCACCCAAGGGGGAAGCAATCAGCCCCAGCATTTT CASTQGGSNQPQHF
TRBJ2-2 TRBV4-3 TRBD2 - TGCGCCAGCAGCCAAGGACGAACGGGGGGAGTTGCGAACACCGGGGAGCTGTTTTTT CASSQGRTGGVANTGELFF
TRBJ1-1 TRBV2 TRBD1 - TGTGCCAGCAGACTTTCGACAGGGACGAACACTGAAGCTTTCTTT CASRLSTGTNTEAFF
TRBJ1-5 TRBV6-1 - - TGTGCCAGCAACCTGGAATATAGCAATCAGCCCCAGCATTTT CASNLEYSNQPQHF
TRBJ2-5 TRBV2 - - TGTGCCAGCACCCTCGGGGAGACCCAGTACTTC CASTLGETQYF
TRBJ2-1 TRBV9 - - TGTGCCAGCAGCGTAACACTGGCCTCGAGGCCCTACAATGAGCAGTTCTTC CASSVTLASRPYNEQFF
TRBJ2-4 TRBV19 - - TGTGCCAGTAGTACAATCCGGACTCAAAACATTCAGTACTTC CASSTIRTQNIQYF
TRBJ2-1 TRBV5-1 - - TGCGCCAGCAGCTTGGTTTTGGGGAGTTCCTACAATGAGCAGTTCTTC CASSLVLGSSYNEQFF
TRBJ1-1 TRBV7-8 - - TGTGCCAGCAGCTTACGGGGGGCGGGCACTGAAGCTTTCTTT CASSLRGAGTEAFF
TRBJ2-1 TRBV18 - - TGTGCCAGCTCACCCTTCTCCGGAGACGTTAATTTAGAGCAGTTCTTC CASSPFSGDVNLEQFF
TRBJ1-5 TRBV30 TRBD1 once TGTGCCTGGAGTGTACAGGGGTTTCAGCCCCAGCATTTT CAWSVQGFQPQHF
TRBJ1-5 TRBV6-5 TRBD1 - TGTGCCAGCAGTTACTCCAGGGGGCCCCGTCAGCCCCAGCATTTT CASSYSRGPRQPQHF
TRBJ2-3 TRBV10-3 TRBD2 - TGTGCCATCAGTGGGGGACTAGCGGGGGCCACAGATACGCAGTATTTT CAISGGLAGATDTQYF
TRBJ2-7 TRBV19 - - TGTGCCACCGGGACGCCTACCTACGAGCAGTACTTC CATGTPTYEQYF